This T cell receptor (beta chain) was sequenced during a study of blood T cells in healthy people across ages. The authors ran a second PCR of 7 to 11 cycles using a sample-barcoded 5' primer and a J-beta primer mix. All cDNA molecules were each tagged by a template-switch adaptor with 12 random nucleotides. One entry per CDR3 protein results from TCRdb running MiXCR on the 5' RACE reads. The sample includes more than 700,000 distinct CDR3 sequences, around half of them seen just once. Worth noting for this clonotype: As yet, its antigen is unknown.

Each sample gave at least 6.5 million isolated PBMCs. CDR3 length: 13 residues. The germline V gene has CDR1 SQVTM and CDR2 ANQGSEA. Deletions cut 5 bases from V and 2 bases from J, with 13 bases between. Study observations and caveats: When set beside aged donors, long-lived donors presented more naive CD4+ cells and higher diversity. A roughly linear age-dependent decrease characterized TCR beta diversity per million T cells.

This TCR derives from an elderly man in good health. The J gene is TRBJ2-7, the V gene TRBV29-1, with TRBD2 as a possible D gene (5 bases). The source material was blood. CDR3 coding DNA: TGCAGCGTTCGGGAAAGGGTTACCTACGAGCAGTACTTC. It translates to CSVRERVTYEQYF.